The 28 T cell receptor beta chains given below trace back to one sample, sequenced in a study of blood T cell repertoires in COVID-19. Method: immunoSEQ multiplex PCR; TCRdb's copy keeps in-frame clones and lacks some. The sample consists of about 82,000 clones, around four fifths of them appearing once. The specimen was peripheral blood. These receptor sequences come from an elderly man with active or convalescent COVID-19.

The J gene is TRBJ2-5, the V gene TRBV9; 9 bases are a match to TRBD2. V lost 0 bases, J lost 5 bases, and 5 bases stayed unmatched. This CDR3 has 15 residues. CDR1 and CDR2 (germline): SGDLS, YYNGEE. CDR3 DNA sequence: TGTGCCAGCAGCGTAGGCGGGAGGGATGCGGAGACCCAGTACTTC. Its translation is CASSVGGRDAETQYF.

CDR3 bases: TGTGCCAGCAGGCAACAGGGGAATTTGAAGTTCTTC. Translating it yields CASRQQGNLKFF. The chain combines TRBV2 with TRBJ2-1; 7 bases align to TRBD1. Germline loops: CDR1 SNHLY, CDR2 FYNNEI. The CDR3 has 12 amino acids. J was trimmed by 14 bases and V by 6 bases; bases with no gene match: 10.

This clone was seen more than once but under ten times. The chain uses TRBV6-5 and TRBJ1-1, with D possibly being TRBD1 (5 bases). Germline CDR1 reads MNHEY; CDR2 reads SVGAGI. The CDR3 contains 13 residues. The V end lost 5 bases, the J end lost 3 bases, and 10 bases lay between the germline ends. Here the CDR3 DNA reads TGTGCCAGCAGTCCCAGGGAGGACACTGAAGCTTTCTTT. Protein: CASSPREDTEAFF.

The J gene is TRBJ2-1, the V gene TRBV2; tentative D call: TRBD2 (6 bases). The CDR3 consists of 15 residues. Germline lookup yields CDR1 SNHLY and CDR2 FYNNEI. Trimming removed 4 bases at V and 4 bases at J, with 14 bases between. The CDR3 bases are TGTGCCAGCAGTGGGGGGGTAGCGGTATACAATGAGCAGTTCTTC. Amino acids: CASSGGVAVYNEQFF. The full variable domain, completed using reference TRBV2 and TRBJ2-1, is EPEVTQTPSHQVTQMGQEVILRCVPISNHLYFYWYRQILGQKVEFLVSFYNNEISEKSEIFDDQFSVERPDGSNFTLKIRSTKLEDSAMYFCASSGGVAVYNEQFFGPGTRLTVL.

This clone came up once. The chain uses TRBV28 and TRBJ2-1, with 7 bases fitting TRBD2. V gave up 1 base and J gave up 4 bases; unmatched junction bases: 4. The CDR3 has 15 amino acids. Germline V CDR1 and CDR2: MDHEN, SYDVKM. CDR3 protein: CASSLLGGSYNEQFF. The CDR3 DNA sequence: TGTGCCAGCAGTTTATTGGGGGGGTCGTACAATGAGCAGTTCTTC.

V gene TRBV7-9 combines with J gene TRBJ2-2; no definite D call. This CDR3 has 13 amino acids. Germline values: CDR1 SEHNR, CDR2 FQNEAQ (reference sequence). Trimming pared 5 bases from V and 8 bases from J, leaving 12 bases between. CDR3 loop: CASSDTRVGELFF. CDR3 DNA sequence: TGTGCCAGCAGCGACACAAGAGTTGGGGAGCTGTTTTTT.

This clone has a single count. The chain uses TRBV9 and TRBJ2-2; D is perhaps TRBD1 (6 bases). The CDR3 is made up of 15 amino acids. The germline V gene encodes CDR1 SGDLS and CDR2 YYNGEE. The V end lost 6 bases, the J end lost 0 bases, and 12 bases lay between the germline ends. CDR3 DNA: TGTGCCAGCACAGGGGCCCGAACGAACACCGGGGAGCTGTTTTTT. This translates into CASTGARTNTGELFF.

The genes are TRBV6-4 and TRBJ1-6; possible D gene TRBD1, 6 bases. From germline, CDR1 is MRHNA and CDR2 SNTAGT. The CDR3 has 17 residues. Trimming removed 0 bases at V and 5 bases at J, with 14 bases between. This chain's CDR3 is CASSDSAMGHDNSPLHF. CDR3 nucleotides: TGTGCCAGCAGTGACTCGGCAATGGGACACGATAATTCACCCCTCCACTTT.

This clone came up once. The chain employs TRBV10-3 and TRBJ1-1, with TRBD1 as a possible D gene (5 bases). The CDR3 runs to 13 residues. V lost 4 bases and J lost 8, with 14 bases in between. Per the germline V gene, CDR1 is ENHRY and CDR2 is SYGVKD. CDR3 sequence (DNA): TGTGCCATCAGTGGCGACAGACCCAGAGAAGCTTTCTTT. This encodes CAISGDRPREAFF.

The chain has TRBV10-3 and TRBJ2-1; tentatively, D is TRBD1 (5 bases). Germline V gives CDR1 ENHRY, CDR2 SYGVKD. The CDR3 runs to 15 residues. Trimming took 3 bases from V and 4 from J, leaving 13 bases between them. The CDR3 spells CAISDQGGFYNEQFF. The DNA for the CDR3 is TGTGCCATCAGTGACCAGGGTGGGTTTTACAATGAGCAGTTCTTC.

The J gene is TRBJ1-1, the V gene TRBV28, with no clear D. CDR1 is MDHEN and CDR2 is SYDVKM in the germline V gene. Trimming took off 6 bases at V and 3 bases at J, with 17 bases between the two ends. This CDR3 region has 15 residues. In DNA, the CDR3 is TGTGCCAGCAGCTTTCCCGGGGTCTCGGACACTGAAGCTTTCTTT. It specifies CASSFPGVSDTEAFF. Combining the CDR3 with reference TRBV28 and TRBJ1-1 gives the whole variable domain DVKVTQSSRYLVKRTGEKVFLECVQDMDHENMFWYRQDPGLGLRLIYFSYDVKMKEKGDIPEGYSVSREKKERFSLILESASTNQTSMYLCASSFPGVSDTEAFFGQGTRLTVV.

This chain uses TRBV2 with TRBJ1-5, with D tentatively TRBD1 (5 bases). CDR1 SNHLY and CDR2 FYNNEI come from the germline V gene. V gave up 6 bases and J gave up 0 bases, with 9 bases separating them. The CDR3 runs to 14 residues. CDR3 amino acids: CASRVDISNQPQHF. The CDR3 region has the DNA TGTGCCAGCAGAGTGGACATTAGCAATCAGCCCCAGCATTTT.

The count of this clone is one. The chain is built from TRBV5-1 and TRBJ1-1; 7 bases map to TRBD1. V shed 4 bases, J shed 5 bases, and the junction held 8 bases outside the gene matches. Per germline, CDR1 SGHRS and CDR2 YFSETQ. CDR3 size: 14 residues. The CDR3 reads CASSPRQGRTEAFF. DNA for the CDR3: TGCGCCAGCAGCCCGAGACAGGGAAGAACTGAAGCTTTCTTT.

This clone has just one count. The chain recombines TRBV3-1 (or the pseudogene TRBV3-2) with TRBJ1-3; 7 nucleotides line up with TRBD1. Losses at the gene ends were 3 bases for V and 7 bases for J; bases not matched to a gene: 9. Germline assignment: CDR1 LGHDT and CDR2 YNNKEL (reference sequence). This CDR3 has 15 amino acids. The DNA of the CDR3 is TGTGCCAGCAGCCATTTGACAGGGATTAGGAACACCATATATTTT. It yields the protein CASSHLTGIRNTIYF.

This sequence joins TRBV4-2 and TRBJ2-1; 9 nucleotides agree with TRBD2. This CDR3 comprises 17 residues. Unmatched junction bases numbered 7, after V lost 2 bases and J lost 2 bases. The germline V gene has CDR1 LGHNA and CDR2 YNFKEQ. The CDR3 protein is CASSQSAAGGPYNEQFF. The CDR3 coding sequence is TGTGCCAGCAGCCAAAGTGCAGCGGGGGGCCCCTACAATGAGCAGTTCTTC.

The V call is TRBV6-5, the J call TRBJ1-6; no clear D. This CDR3 contains 14 residues. V lost 0 bases and J lost 9, with 9 bases in between. In germline, CDR1 is MNHEY, CDR2 SVGAGI. The CDR3 sequence is CASSYSGAPSPLHF. CDR3 nucleotides: TGTGCCAGCAGTTACTCGGGAGCTCCTTCACCCCTCCACTTT.

This sequence joins TRBV6-5 and TRBJ2-1; D is unclear. Germline assignment: CDR1 MNHEY and CDR2 SVGAGI. The length of the CDR3 is 11 residues. V lost 6 bases and J lost 4, with 4 bases in between. CDR3 nucleotide sequence: TGTGCCAGCAGACGGTACAATGAGCAGTTCTTC. This sequence encodes CASRRYNEQFF.

The chain employs TRBV5-1 and TRBJ1-2; no firm D call. V lost 4 bases to trimming and J lost 0 bases, with 16 bases between them. The CDR3 length is 16 residues. Germline-derived CDR1 and CDR2 are SGHRS and YFSETQ. The CDR3 protein is CASSPYFKNANYGYTF. The CDR3, as DNA: TGCGCCAGCAGCCCCTATTTCAAGAACGCTAACTATGGCTACACCTTC.

V gene TRBV15 combines with J gene TRBJ1-5; TRBD1 might be the D (6 bases). Trimming removed 4 bases at V and 2 bases at J, with 9 bases between. CDR1 is LNHNV, CDR2 YYDKDF, per germline (reference sequence). This CDR3 has 14 amino acids. The DNA for the CDR3 is TGTGCCACCAGCAAGGGGGGGGGCAATCAGCCCCAGCATTTT. It yields the protein CATSKGGGNQPQHF.

The chain joins TRBV11-3 to TRBJ2-1, with a tentative D call TRBD2 (6 bases). The CDR3 totals 18 residues. Germline V gives CDR1 SGHNT, CDR2 YENEEA. Deletions cut 1 base from V and 8 bases from J, with 24 bases between. The DNA of the CDR3 is TGTGCCAGCAGCTTAGGGTTAGCGGACACAATAATTGGCGATGAGCAGTTCTTC. Translated: CASSLGLADTIIGDEQFF.

This clone was seen just once. This chain links TRBV11-2 with TRBJ1-1; a possible D gene is TRBD1 (5 bases). Germline V CDR1 and CDR2: SGHAT, FQNNGV. V lost 1 base to trimming and J lost 5 bases, with 11 bases between them. The CDR3 covers 14 residues. CDR3: CASSLGGHRTEAFF. The CDR3 nucleotides read TGTGCCAGCAGCTTAGGCGGACATCGGACTGAAGCTTTCTTT.

The chain uses TRBV9 and TRBJ2-2; D not resolved. Between the trimmed V and J ends, which lost 2 bases and 0 bases, there was a span of 11 bases. The CDR3 sequence is 16 residues long. The germline gives CDR1 SGDLS, CDR2 YYNGEE. CDR3 sequence (DNA): TGTGCCAGCAGCGTCCAGGCAGACGCGAACACCGGGGAGCTGTTTTTT. Translation: CASSVQADANTGELFF.

Only a few counts were recorded for this clone. The rearrangement uses TRBV28 and TRBJ1-5; D gene uncertain. CDR3 length: 14 residues. The germline gives CDR1 MDHEN, CDR2 SYDVKM. Trimming removed 2 bases at V and 4 bases at J, with 9 bases between. As DNA, the CDR3 is TGTGCCAGCAGTTTAGGAGTCAAAAATCAGCCCCAGCATTTT. Translating gives CASSLGVKNQPQHF.

The rearrangement links TRBV7-9 to TRBJ1-1, with TRBD1 as a possible D gene (6 bases). CDR3 size: 14 residues. Germline CDR1 is SEHNR and CDR2 is FQNEAQ (reference sequence). The V end was cut by 7 bases, the J end by 2 bases, with 14 bases between. The CDR3 protein is CASNHRAQNTEAFF. The CDR3, as DNA: TGTGCCAGCAACCACAGGGCCCAAAACACTGAAGCTTTCTTT.

The V call is TRBV2, the J call TRBJ1-4; perhaps TRBD1 as D (6 bases). Germline loops: CDR1 SNHLY, CDR2 FYNNEI. The CDR3 covers 15 residues. Trimming pared 3 bases from V and 2 bases from J, leaving 10 bases between. DNA for the CDR3: TGTGCCAGCAGTGATGCGAGGGGGACTAATGAAAAACTGTTTTTT. It is translated as CASSDARGTNEKLFF.

The genes are TRBV11-2 and TRBJ2-1, with D perhaps matching TRBD2 (6 bases). V shed 5 bases and J shed 1 base, with 15 bases lying between them. The CDR3 runs 16 residues. In germline, CDR1 is SGHAT, CDR2 FQNNGV. In nucleotides, the CDR3 is TGTGCCAGCAGCCAACTTAGCGGCCAATCCTACAATGAGCAGTTCTTC. Translation: CASSQLSGQSYNEQFF.

V usage is TRBV19 and J usage is TRBJ2-7; 10 positions agree with TRBD1. This CDR3 comprises 15 residues. The V gene's germline CDR1 is LNHDA and CDR2 SQIVND (reference sequence). J gave up 4 bases and V 5 bases, and 8 bases lay outside the gene matches. In DNA form, the CDR3 reads TGTGCCAGTAGTGAGGGGACAGGGGTACCGTACGAGCAGTACGTC. Translating gives CASSEGTGVPYEQYV.

This clone appeared a single time. This chain links TRBV5-4 with TRBJ2-2; TRBD1 agrees at 9 bases. Germline lookup yields CDR1 SGHNT and CDR2 YYREEE (reference sequence). Germline trimming cut 4 bases from V and 5 bases from J; bases unmatched to any gene: 3. The length of the CDR3 is 14 residues. The CDR3 spells CASSRDRVTGELFF. As DNA, the CDR3 is TGTGCCAGCAGCCGGGACAGGGTAACCGGGGAGCTGTTTTTT.